Each of the 15 T cell receptor beta chains below was sequenced from the same sample in a study of T cells in Graves' hyperthyroidism and ophthalmopathy (dated by TCRdb to the late 2010s). Preparation of the library involved multiplex PCR. The listed sequencing device is Illumina HiSeq 2000. The TCR beta CDR3 regions were amplified from RNA transcripts. The TCR CDR3 was subjected to a first round of RT-PCR using the HTBI primer set and the Qiagen OneStep RT-PCR kit. The public reads were reprocessed in TCRdb via fastp at Q25 and MiXCR, keeping in-frame beta chains. Each record represents a unique CDR3 protein, reported with the most common genes and DNA among its rows. This sample has about 380,000 distinct CDR3 sequences in its table, and about 18% of those were observed once. 40% of the sample comes from the top ten. The specimen sequenced was blood. These receptors were obtained from a man younger than 35 with Graves' ophthalmopathy.

With regard to this clonotype: At one end, the junction sequence differs from germline, possibly due to a read error. The chain is built from TRBV10-1 and TRBJ2-5; 12 positions agree with TRBD2. In germline, CDR1 is WNHNN, CDR2 SYGVQD (reference sequence). There are 16 residues in the CDR3. The chain's CDR3 is CASSGETSGGQETQYF. CDR3 bases: TGTGCCAGCAGTGGCGAGACTAGCGGGGGACAAGAGACCCAGTACTTC.

In this sample, this clonotype turned up many times. The rearrangement uses TRBV20-1 and TRBJ2-3; TRBD2 aligns across 9 bases. The V and J ends lost 8 bases and 2 bases, in that order; junction bases with no gene match: 8. Looked up from germline, CDR1 is DFQATT and CDR2 is SNEGSKA (reference sequence). The CDR3 contains 14 residues. CDR3 coding DNA: TGCAGTTCCCAGCGGGGGGCGGTCACAGATACGCAGTATTTT. This sequence encodes CSSQRGAVTDTQYF.

CDR3 DNA sequence: TGTGCCAGCGAGGGGGCCCGATTTTACAATGAGCAGTTCTTC. This gives the protein CASEGARFYNEQFF. The chain combines TRBV6-1 with TRBJ2-1; TRBD1 matches at 7 bases. Germline V gene lookup returns CDR1 MNHNS and CDR2 SASEGT. CDR3 length: 14 amino acids. With V trimmed by 8 bases and J by 4 bases, 8 bases remained unmatched.

This clonotype was seen at least ten times. CDR3 sequence reads: CASSYRLEQFF. The DNA of the CDR3 is TGTGCCAGCAGTTACAGGCTAGAGCAGTTCTTC. This chain joins TRBV6-5 and TRBJ2-1; no reliable D call. Germline loops: CDR1 MNHEY, CDR2 SVGAGI. CDR3 length equals 11 residues. Trimming stripped 2 bases from V and 10 bases from J, with 6 bases between.

This clonotype was seen just once. This chain links TRBV19 with TRBJ2-7; 9 nucleotides match TRBD1. This CDR3 contains 13 residues. Losses at the gene ends were 3 bases for V and 3 bases for J; bases not matched to a gene: 0. Germline CDR1 reads LNHDA; CDR2 reads SQIVND (reference sequence). This CDR3 reads CASSMTGGYEQYF. The CDR3 DNA sequence: TGTGCCAGTAGTATGACAGGGGGCTACGAGCAGTACTTC.

V is TRBV6-2 or TRBV6-3 and J is TRBJ2-3, with D perhaps TRBD1 or TRBD2 (6 bases each). Per germline, CDR1 MNHEY and CDR2 SVGEGT. The CDR3 covers 14 residues. The V end lost 2 bases, the J end lost 3 bases, and 9 bases lay between the germline ends. CDR3 coding DNA: TGTGCCAGCAGTTACGGGGGGCCAACAGATACGCAGTATTTT. Residues: CASSYGGPTDTQYF.

This clonotype was found many times. V and J are TRBV5-1 and TRBJ2-3, with 11 nucleotides matching TRBD2. The CDR3 has 16 amino acids. Germline CDR1 is SGHRS and CDR2 is YFSETQ. Trimming took 2 bases from V and 0 from J; bases not matched to a gene: 2. This CDR3 is CASSFGTSGSTDTQYF. DNA for the CDR3: TGCGCCAGCAGCTTCGGGACTAGCGGTAGCACAGATACGCAGTATTTT.

This clonotype was counted at least ten times. J is TRBJ1-6 and V is TRBV27; 8 bases fit TRBD1. The CDR3 runs to 15 residues. The junction had 7 bases not matched to a gene; V was cut back by 2 bases and J by 10 bases. CDR1 and CDR2 (germline): MNHEY, SMNVEV (reference sequence). The CDR3 coding sequence is TGTGCCAGCAGTTTAGAGGGCAGGGGGCACTCACCCCTCCACTTT. It yields the protein CASSLEGRGHSPLHF.

The CDR3 loop reads CASSIVGSYYGYTF. CDR3 nucleotides: TGTGCCAGTAGTATAGTGGGCAGCTACTATGGCTACACCTTC. V is TRBV19 and J is TRBJ1-2; D is undetermined. In germline, CDR1 is LNHDA, CDR2 SQIVND (reference sequence). V gave up 1 base and J gave up 3 bases, with 9 bases separating them. This CDR3 has 14 amino acids.

This clonotype was observed a handful of times. The chain couples TRBV7-2 to TRBJ1-2; 7 bases map to TRBD1. Trimming took 4 bases from V and 7 from J; bases not matched to a gene: 9. The CDR3 runs to 14 residues. Germline assignment: CDR1 SGHTA and CDR2 FQGNSA. CDR3 nucleotide sequence: TGTGCCAGCAGCTCCAGGGAGCAGGGGGGTGGCTACACCTTC. This codes for CASSSREQGGGYTF. Based on the CDR3 plus reference TRBV7-2 and TRBJ1-2, the full variable domain is GAGVSQSPSNKVTEKGKDVELRCDPISGHTALYWYRQSLGQGLEFLIYFQGNSAPDKSGLPSDRFSAERTGGSVSTLTIQRTQQEDSAVYLCASSSREQGGGYTFGSGTRLTVV.

The chain is built from TRBV3-1 and TRBJ1-6; the D gene is possibly TRBD1 (6 bases). Trimming pared 4 bases from V and 6 bases from J, leaving 10 bases between. CDR3 length: 14 residues. Germline assignment: CDR1 LGHDT and CDR2 YNNKEL (reference sequence). CDR3 amino acids: CASSPGQANSPLHF. The CDR3 DNA follows: TGTGCCAGCAGCCCGGGACAAGCTAATTCACCCCTCCACTTT.

This clonotype has at least ten counts. V is TRBV27 and J is TRBJ2-3; no reliable D call. The CDR3 is made up of 15 amino acids. The germline V gene encodes CDR1 MNHEY and CDR2 SMNVEV (reference sequence). The germline V and J ends were trimmed by 2 bases and 4 bases, with 13 bases remaining between them. DNA for the CDR3: TGTGCCAGCAGTTTAGGCCTCCCCGTCGCAGATACGCAGTATTTT. As protein: CASSLGLPVADTQYF.

This chain uses TRBV7-2 with TRBJ1-6; no firm D call. Trimming pared 3 bases from V and 4 bases from J, leaving 10 bases between. The CDR3 has 15 residues. Germline V gene data show CDR1 as SGHTA and CDR2 as FQGNSA. DNA for the CDR3: TGTGCCAGCAGCTTTTTGGAACAATATAATTCACCCCTCCACTTT. Protein: CASSFLEQYNSPLHF. The full variable domain, completed using reference TRBV7-2 and TRBJ1-6, is GAGVSQSPSNKVTEKGKDVELRCDPISGHTALYWYRQSLGQGLEFLIYFQGNSAPDKSGLPSDRFSAERTGGSVSTLTIQRTQQEDSAVYLCASSFLEQYNSPLHFGNGTRLTVT.

This clonotype was seen repeatedly, ten times or more. The CDR3: CASSSLTWTGRGDTQYF. DNA of the CDR3: TGTGCCAGCAGTTCCCTAACCTGGACAGGCCGGGGGGATACGCAGTATTTT. The chain has TRBV28 and TRBJ2-3; possible D gene TRBD1, 7 bases. This CDR3 has 17 amino acids. Germline V gene data show CDR1 as MDHEN and CDR2 as SYDVKM. With 4 bases removed from V and 6 bases from J, the gap between germline ends came to 23 bases.

The gene calls are TRBV9 and TRBJ2-3; 9 nucleotides line up with TRBD2. From germline, CDR1 is SGDLS and CDR2 YYNGEE. The length of the CDR3 is 18 residues. V was clipped by 3 bases and J by 4 bases; unmatched bases: 15. In nucleotides, the CDR3 is TGTGCCAGCAGCGGGACGACGTCGCGGGGGGGAATGGCAGATACGCAGTATTTT. Encoded protein: CASSGTTSRGGMADTQYF.